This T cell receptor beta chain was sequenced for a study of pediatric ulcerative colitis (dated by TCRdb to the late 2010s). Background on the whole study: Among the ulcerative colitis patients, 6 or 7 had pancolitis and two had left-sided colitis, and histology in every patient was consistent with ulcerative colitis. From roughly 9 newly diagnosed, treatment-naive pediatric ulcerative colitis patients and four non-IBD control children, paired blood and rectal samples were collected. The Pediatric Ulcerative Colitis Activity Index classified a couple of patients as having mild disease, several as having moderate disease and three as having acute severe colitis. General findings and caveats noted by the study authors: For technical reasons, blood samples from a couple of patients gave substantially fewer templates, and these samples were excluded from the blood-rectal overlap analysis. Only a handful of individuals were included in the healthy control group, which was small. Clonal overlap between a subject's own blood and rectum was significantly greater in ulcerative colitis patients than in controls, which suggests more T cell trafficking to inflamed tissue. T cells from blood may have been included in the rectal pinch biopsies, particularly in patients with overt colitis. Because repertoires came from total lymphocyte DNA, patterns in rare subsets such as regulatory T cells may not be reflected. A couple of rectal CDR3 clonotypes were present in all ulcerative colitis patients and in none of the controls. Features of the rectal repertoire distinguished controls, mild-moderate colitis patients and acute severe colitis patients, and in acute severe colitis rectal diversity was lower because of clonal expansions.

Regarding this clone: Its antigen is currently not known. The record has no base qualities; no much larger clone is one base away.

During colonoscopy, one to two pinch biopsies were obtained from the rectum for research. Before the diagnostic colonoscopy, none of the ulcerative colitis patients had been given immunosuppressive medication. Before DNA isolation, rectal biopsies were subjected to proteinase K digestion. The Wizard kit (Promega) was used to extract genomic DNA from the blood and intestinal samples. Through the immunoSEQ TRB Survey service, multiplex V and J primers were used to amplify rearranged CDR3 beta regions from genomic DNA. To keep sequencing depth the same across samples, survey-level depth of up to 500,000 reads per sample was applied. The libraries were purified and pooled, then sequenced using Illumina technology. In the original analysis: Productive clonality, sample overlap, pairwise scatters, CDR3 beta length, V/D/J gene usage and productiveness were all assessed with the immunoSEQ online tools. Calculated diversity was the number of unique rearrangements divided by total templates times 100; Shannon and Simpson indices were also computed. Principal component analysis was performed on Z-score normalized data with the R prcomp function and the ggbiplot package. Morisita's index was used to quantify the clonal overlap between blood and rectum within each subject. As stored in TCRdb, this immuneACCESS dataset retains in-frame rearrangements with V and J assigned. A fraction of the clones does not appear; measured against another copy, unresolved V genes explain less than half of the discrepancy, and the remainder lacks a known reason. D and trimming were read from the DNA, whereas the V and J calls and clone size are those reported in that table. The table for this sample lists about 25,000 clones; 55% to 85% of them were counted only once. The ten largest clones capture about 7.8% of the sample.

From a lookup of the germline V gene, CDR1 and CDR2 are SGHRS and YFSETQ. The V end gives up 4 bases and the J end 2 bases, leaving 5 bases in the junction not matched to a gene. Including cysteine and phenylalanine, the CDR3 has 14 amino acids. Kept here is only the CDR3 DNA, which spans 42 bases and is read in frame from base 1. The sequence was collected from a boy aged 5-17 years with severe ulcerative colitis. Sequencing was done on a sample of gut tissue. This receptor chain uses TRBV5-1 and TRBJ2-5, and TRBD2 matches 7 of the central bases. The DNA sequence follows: TGCGCCAGCAGCGTGACTAGCCCACAAGAGACCCAGTACTTC. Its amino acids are CASSVTSPQETQYF.